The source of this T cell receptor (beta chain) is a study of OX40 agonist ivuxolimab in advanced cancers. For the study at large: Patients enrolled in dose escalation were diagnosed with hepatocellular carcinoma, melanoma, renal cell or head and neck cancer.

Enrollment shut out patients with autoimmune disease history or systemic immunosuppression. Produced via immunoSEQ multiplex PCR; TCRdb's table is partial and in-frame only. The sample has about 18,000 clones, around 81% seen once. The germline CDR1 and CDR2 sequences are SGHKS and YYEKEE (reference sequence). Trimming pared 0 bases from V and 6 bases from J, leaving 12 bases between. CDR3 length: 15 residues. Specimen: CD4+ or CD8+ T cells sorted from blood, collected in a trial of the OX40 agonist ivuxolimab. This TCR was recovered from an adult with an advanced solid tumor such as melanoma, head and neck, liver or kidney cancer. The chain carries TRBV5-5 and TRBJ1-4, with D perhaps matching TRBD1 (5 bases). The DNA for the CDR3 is TGTGCCAGCAGCTTGGAGGGGCGCTTGGATGAAAAACTGTTTTTT. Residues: CASSLEGRLDEKLFF.